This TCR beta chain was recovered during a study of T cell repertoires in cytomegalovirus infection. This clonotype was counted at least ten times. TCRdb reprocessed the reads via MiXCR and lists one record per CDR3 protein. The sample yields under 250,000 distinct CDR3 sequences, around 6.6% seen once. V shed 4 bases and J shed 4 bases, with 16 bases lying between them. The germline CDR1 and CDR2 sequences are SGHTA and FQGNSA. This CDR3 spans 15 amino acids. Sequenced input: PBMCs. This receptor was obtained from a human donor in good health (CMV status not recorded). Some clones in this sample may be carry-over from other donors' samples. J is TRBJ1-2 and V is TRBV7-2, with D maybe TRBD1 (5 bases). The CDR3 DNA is TGTGCCAGCAGCTCTTACCAAGACAGTCCCTATGGCTACACCTTC. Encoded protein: CASSSYQDSPYGYTF. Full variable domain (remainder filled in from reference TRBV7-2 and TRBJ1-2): GAGVSQSPSNKVTEKGKDVELRCDPISGHTALYWYRQSLGQGLEFLIYFQGNSAPDKSGLPSDRFSAERTGGSVSTLTIQRTQQEDSAVYLCASSSYQDSPYGYTFGSGTRLTVV.